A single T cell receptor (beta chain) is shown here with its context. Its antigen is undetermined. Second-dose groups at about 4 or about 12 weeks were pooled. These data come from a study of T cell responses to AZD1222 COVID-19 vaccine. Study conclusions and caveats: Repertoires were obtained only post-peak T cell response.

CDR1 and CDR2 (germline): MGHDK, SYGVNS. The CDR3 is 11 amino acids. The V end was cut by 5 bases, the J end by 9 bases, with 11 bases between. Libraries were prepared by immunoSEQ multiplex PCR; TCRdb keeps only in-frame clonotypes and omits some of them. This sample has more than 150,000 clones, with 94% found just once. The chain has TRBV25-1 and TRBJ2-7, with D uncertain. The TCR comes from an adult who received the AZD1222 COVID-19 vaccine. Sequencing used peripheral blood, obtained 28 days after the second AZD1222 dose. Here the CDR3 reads CASSRNEWQYF. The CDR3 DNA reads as TGTGCCAGCAGTCGTAATGAGTGGCAGTACTTC.